Given below is one T cell receptor (beta chain) in context. Assay used: immunoSEQ multiplex PCR; TCRdb lists only in-frame clones, some missing. Found here are roughly 80,000 clones, around 96% of them singletons; the top ten hold roughly 0.34%. The sample is drawn from a study of technical replicates of blood from several donors. V lost 3 bases and J 1 base, leaving 13 bases between the germline ends. The CDR3 spans 15 residues. Germline V gene data show CDR1 as SGHRS and CDR2 as YFSETQ. The chain employs TRBV5-1 and TRBJ1-1; D is perhaps TRBD1 (6 bases). Sequenced input: T cells isolated from PBMCs. The TCR comes from a human donor in good health. In DNA form, the CDR3 reads TGCGCCAGCAGCTACGCCGGGACACAGAACACTGAAGCTTTCTTT. Protein: CASSYAGTQNTEAFF.